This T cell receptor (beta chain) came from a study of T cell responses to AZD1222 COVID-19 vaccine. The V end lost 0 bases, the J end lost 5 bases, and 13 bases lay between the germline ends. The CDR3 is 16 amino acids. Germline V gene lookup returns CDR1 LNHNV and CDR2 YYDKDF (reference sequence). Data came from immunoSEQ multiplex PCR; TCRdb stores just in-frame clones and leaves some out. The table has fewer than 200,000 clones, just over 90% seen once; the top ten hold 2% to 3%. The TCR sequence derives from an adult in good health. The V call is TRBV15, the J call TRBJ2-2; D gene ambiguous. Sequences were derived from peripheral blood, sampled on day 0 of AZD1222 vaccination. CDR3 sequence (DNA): TGTGCCACCAGCAGAGATGTGGCTCTGGGGACCGGGGAGCTGTTTTTT. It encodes CATSRDVALGTGELFF.